The rows below give T cell receptor beta chains drawn from one sample of a study of shared clonotypes between healthy human individuals. Measured with immunoSEQ multiplex PCR; TCRdb has only the in-frame clones, and not every one. The top ten hold over 0.1% of the sample, which has around 550,000 clones, 95% seen once. Sequenced material: naive CD8+ T cells sorted from blood. The receptors stem from a woman aged 25 to 39 in good health. Each CDR3 is given with its conserved first and last residue. The order of the fields is CDR3 length, J gene, D gene, V gene, clone size, CDR3 DNA, CDR3 protein. The D gene is left open where the match is weak. The size of a clone is reported for some rows only, either as once, few or many, or as a class for expanded clones.

>19|TRBJ2-1|-|TRBV11-2|-
TGTGCCAGCAGCCCAATTTCGTTTGGTAGCCCGAGCTCCTACAATGAGCAGTTCTTC
CASSPISFGSPSSYNEQFF
>14|TRBJ2-2|-|TRBV7-9|-
TGTGCCAGCAGCGCCATCCCTGGGGTCGGGGAGCTGTTTTTT
CASSAIPGVGELFF
>14|TRBJ1-2|-|TRBV4-1|-
TGCGCCAGCAGCCAAGATCAGGGGCCCTATGGCTACACCTTC
CASSQDQGPYGYTF
>14|TRBJ1-5|-|TRBV30|once
TGTGCCTGGAGTTCCGGACTGGGAAATCAGCCCCAGCATTTT
CAWSSGLGNQPQHF
>13|TRBJ2-5|-|TRBV1|-
TGCACCAGCCTGAGCGGGCGAGAAGAGACCCAGTACTTC
CTSLSGREETQYF
>12|TRBJ2-7|TRBD1|TRBV11-1|-
TGTGCCAGCAGCTTAGCCGGACAGGGGATCTCCTTC
CASSLAGQGISF
>14|TRBJ2-1|TRBD2|TRBV27|once
TGTGCCAGCACTACTAGCGGCGGGAAGGGTGAGCAGTTCTTC
CASTTSGGKGEQFF
>14|TRBJ2-3|-|TRBV25-1|-
TGTGCCAGCAGTGCGGAGGGGAGCACAGATACGCAGTATTTT
CASSAEGSTDTQYF
>17|TRBJ2-2|TRBD2|TRBV2|-
TGTGCCAGCAGTGATTTACTAGCGGCCCAGAACACCGGGGAGCTGTTTTTT
CASSDLLAAQNTGELFF
>17|TRBJ2-1|TRBD2|TRBV27|-
TGTGCCAGCAGTTTATCGGCGACTAGCGGGAACTACAATGAGCAGTTCTTC
CASSLSATSGNYNEQFF
>12|TRBJ2-7|TRBD1|TRBV27|-
TGTGCCAGCAGGGCAGGGGGCTACGAGCAGTACTTC
CASRAGGYEQYF
>16|TRBJ2-7|TRBD2|TRBV6-4|once
TGTGCCAGCACCGACCGATGTTACGGGAGGGCCTACGAGCAGTACTTC
CASTDRCYGRAYEQYF
>14|TRBJ2-7|-|TRBV28|-
TGTGCCAGCAGTTTATGGACAAGAACCTACGAGCAGTACTTC
CASSLWTRTYEQYF
>15|TRBJ1-5|-|TRBV27|-
TGTGCCAGCAGAAATGGAGGGTCCAGCAATCAGCCCCAGCATTTT
CASRNGGSSNQPQHF
>15|TRBJ2-7|TRBD2|TRBV7-7|-
TGTGCCAGCAGCGCGGGGACTAGCGCTTCCTACGAGCAGTACTTC
CASSAGTSASYEQYF
>19|TRBJ2-2|-|TRBV7-3|-
TGTGCCAGCAGCACGACTGTGCCGGGCGGTCCAAGGGACACCGGGGAGCTGTTTTTT
CASSTTVPGGPRDTGELFF
>11|TRBJ1-1|-|TRBV2|-
TGTGCCAGACAGGGGAACACTGAAGCTTTCTTT
CARQGNTEAFF
>14|TRBJ2-7|-|TRBV6-1|-
TGTGCCAGCAGAACCCAGGACAGCTCCTACGAGCAGTACTTC
CASRTQDSSYEQYF
>13|TRBJ2-7|-|TRBV11-2|once
TGTGCCAGCAGCCTCGACCTGGGACACGAGCAGTACTTC
CASSLDLGHEQYF
>14|TRBJ2-3|-|TRBV27|-
TGTGCCAGCAGTTTATCGGGTGGCACAGATACGCAGTATTTT
CASSLSGGTDTQYF
>16|TRBJ2-7|-|TRBV5-6|-
TGTGCCAGCAGCTTGGTCGGAGGGGGCTCTTCCCACGAGCAGTACTTC
CASSLVGGGSSHEQYF
>14|TRBJ2-7|TRBD2|TRBV11-2|-
TGTGCCAGCAGCTTAGTTTCTAGCGGCTACGAGCAGTACTTC
CASSLVSSGYEQYF
>18|TRBJ2-3|TRBD1|TRBV27|-
TGTGCCAGCAGCAGAACCCCCTCAGGGGGAATGGGCACAGATACGCAGTATTTT
CASSRTPSGGMGTDTQYF
>15|TRBJ2-1|TRBD2|TRBV27|-
TGTGCCAGCGGGACTAGCGGGAGGCCCTACAATGAGCAGTTCTTC
CASGTSGRPYNEQFF
>12|TRBJ2-4|-|TRBV28|-
TGTGCCAGCAGTTTGGGTGTGAACATTCAGTACTTC
CASSLGVNIQYF
>13|TRBJ2-7|-|TRBV9|-
TGTGCCAGCAGCGTAGAGACTTCCCTCGAGCAGTACTTC
CASSVETSLEQYF
>13|TRBJ1-4|-|TRBV29-1|-
TGCAGCGCCCTCGGCAGGGCGAATGAAAAACTGTTTTTT
CSALGRANEKLFF
>13|TRBJ2-1|-|TRBV2|-
TGTGCCAGCAACGAGGAAGGGGAGAATGAGCAGTTCTTC
CASNEEGENEQFF
>15|TRBJ2-7|TRBD1|TRBV9|-
TGTGCCAGCAGCGTAGGGCAGGGGGTACCCTACGAGCAGTACTTC
CASSVGQGVPYEQYF
>11|TRBJ1-1|-|TRBV6-1|-
TGTGCCAGCAGTGTCCATTTCGACAATTTCTTT
CASSVHFDNFF
>12|TRBJ1-2|-|TRBV7-6|-
TGTGCCAGCAGCTCTCTGTCCGGTGGCTACACCTTC
CASSSLSGGYTF
>12|TRBJ1-2|-|TRBV9|-
TGTGCCAGCACCGGGGCGAACTATGGCTACACCTTC
CASTGANYGYTF
>14|TRBJ1-4|TRBD1|TRBV19|-
TGTGCCAGGAAGGCAGGGGGCGCTGGGGAAAAACTGTTTTTT
CARKAGGAGEKLFF
>14|TRBJ1-2|TRBD1|TRBV19|once
TGTGACAGTAGTACCTATGGACAGGGGAATGGCTACACCTTC
CDSSTYGQGNGYTF
>16|TRBJ2-1|TRBD1|TRBV7-3|-
TGTGCCAGCAGCTTAATCGGGACAGGGTCTTTAGATGAGCAGTTCTTC
CASSLIGTGSLDEQFF
>16|TRBJ2-1|-|TRBV11-2|-
TGTGCCAGCAGCCTGGTCCTTAGCGGCTCCTACAATGAGCAGTTCTTC
CASSLVLSGSYNEQFF
>16|TRBJ2-1|TRBD2|TRBV29-1|-
TGCAGCGTTGAAGATCCTCTAGCGGACCGCTACAATGAGCAGTTCTTC
CSVEDPLADRYNEQFF
>17|TRBJ2-6|TRBD2|TRBV2|-
TGTGCCAGCACTCAGCGGGATCCTAGCTCTGGGGCCAACGTCCTGACTTTC
CASTQRDPSSGANVLTF
>17|TRBJ2-7|-|TRBV30|-
TGTGCCTGGAGTGAACAGATGGGACGGAGAATTTCCTACGAGCAGTACTTC
CAWSEQMGRRISYEQYF
>16|TRBJ2-4|TRBD2|TRBV5-1|-
TGCGCCAGCAGCCCTGGACTAGAAGAAGCCAAAAACATTCAGTACTTC
CASSPGLEEAKNIQYF
>14|TRBJ2-2|-|TRBV4-1|-
TGCGCCAGCAGCCGAGGGGTAAGGAACGGGGAGCTGTTTTTT
CASSRGVRNGELFF
>20|TRBJ2-3|TRBD2|TRBV9|-
TGTGCCAGCAGCGTAAACCCTACAAGCGGGAGGATTCCTAGCACAGATACGCAGTATTTT
CASSVNPTSGRIPSTDTQYF
>12|TRBJ2-6|-|TRBV2|-
TGTGCCAGCTTGGCTGGGGCCAACGTCCTGACTTTC
CASLAGANVLTF
>15|TRBJ2-7|-|TRBV4-1|-
TGCGCCAGCAGCCCGACGGCTAGGAGCTCCTACGAGCAGTACTTC
CASSPTARSSYEQYF
>16|TRBJ2-7|TRBD1|TRBV11-2|once
TGTGCCAGCAGCTTAGGGCAGGGGGCGCGAGCCTACGAGCAGTACTTC
CASSLGQGARAYEQYF
>14|TRBJ2-7|-|TRBV13|-
TGTGCCAGCAGCTTAGCGGGGAGCCTCTACGAGCAGTACTTC
CASSLAGSLYEQYF
>17|TRBJ1-2|-|TRBV27|-
TGTGCCAGCACCTCACCCGGGCCCGGCGGAGCTAACTATGGCTACACCTTC
CASTSPGPGGANYGYTF
>15|TRBJ1-1|-|TRBV19|once
TGTGCCAGTAGTGACGAAGTCTCGGGGAACACTGAAGCTTTCTTT
CASSDEVSGNTEAFF